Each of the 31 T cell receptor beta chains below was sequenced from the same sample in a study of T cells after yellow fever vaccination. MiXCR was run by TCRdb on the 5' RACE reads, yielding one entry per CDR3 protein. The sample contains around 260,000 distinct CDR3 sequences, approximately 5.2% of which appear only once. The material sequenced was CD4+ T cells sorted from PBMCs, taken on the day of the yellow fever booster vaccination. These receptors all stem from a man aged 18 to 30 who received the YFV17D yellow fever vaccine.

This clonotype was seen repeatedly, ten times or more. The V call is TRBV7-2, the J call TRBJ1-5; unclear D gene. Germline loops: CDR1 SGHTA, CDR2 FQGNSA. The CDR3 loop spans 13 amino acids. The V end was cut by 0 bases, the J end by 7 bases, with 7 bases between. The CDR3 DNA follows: TGTGCCAGCAGCTTAGCGGACCGACAGCCCCAGCATTTT. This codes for CASSLADRQPQHF. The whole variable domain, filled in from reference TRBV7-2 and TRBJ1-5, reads GAGVSQSPSNKVTEKGKDVELRCDPISGHTALYWYRQSLGQGLEFLIYFQGNSAPDKSGLPSDRFSAERTGGSVSTLTIQRTQQEDSAVYLCASSLADRQPQHFGDGTRLSIL.

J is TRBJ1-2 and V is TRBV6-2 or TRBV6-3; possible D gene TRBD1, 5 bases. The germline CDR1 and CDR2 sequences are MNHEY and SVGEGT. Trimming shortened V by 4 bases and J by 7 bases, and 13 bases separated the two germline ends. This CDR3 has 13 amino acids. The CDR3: CASSLQESGGYTF. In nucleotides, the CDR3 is TGTGCCAGCAGTTTACAGGAATCTGGTGGCTACACCTTC.

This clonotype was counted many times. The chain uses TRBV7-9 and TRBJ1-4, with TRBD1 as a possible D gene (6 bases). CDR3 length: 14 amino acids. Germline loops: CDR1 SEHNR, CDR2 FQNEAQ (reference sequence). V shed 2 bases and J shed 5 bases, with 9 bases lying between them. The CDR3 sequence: CASSLRQANEKLFF. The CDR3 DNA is TGTGCCAGCAGCTTAAGACAGGCAAATGAAAAACTGTTTTTT.

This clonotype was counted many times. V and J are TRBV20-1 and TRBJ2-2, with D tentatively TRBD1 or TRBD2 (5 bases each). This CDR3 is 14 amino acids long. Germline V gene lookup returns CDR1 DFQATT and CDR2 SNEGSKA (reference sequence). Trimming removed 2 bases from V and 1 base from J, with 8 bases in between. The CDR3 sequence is CSARLGRNTGELFF. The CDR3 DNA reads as TGCAGTGCTAGATTGGGACGGAACACCGGGGAGCTGTTTTTT.

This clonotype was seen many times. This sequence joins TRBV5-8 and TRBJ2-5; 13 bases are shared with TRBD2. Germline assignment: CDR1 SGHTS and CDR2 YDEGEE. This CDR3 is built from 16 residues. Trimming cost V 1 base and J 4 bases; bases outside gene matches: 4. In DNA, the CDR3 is TGTGCCAGCAGCTTGAGGGGACTAGCGGGGTTAGAGACCCAGTACTTC. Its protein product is CASSLRGLAGLETQYF.

The CDR3, as DNA: TGCGCCAGCGGACCAGGGACAGGGGGAGATGAGCAGTTCTTC. Its protein product is CASGPGTGGDEQFF. The chain has TRBV5-1 and TRBJ2-1, with TRBD1 matching 11 bases. CDR3 length: 14 residues. Per germline, CDR1 SGHRS and CDR2 YFSETQ. V shed 7 bases, J shed 8 bases, and the junction held 8 bases outside the gene matches.

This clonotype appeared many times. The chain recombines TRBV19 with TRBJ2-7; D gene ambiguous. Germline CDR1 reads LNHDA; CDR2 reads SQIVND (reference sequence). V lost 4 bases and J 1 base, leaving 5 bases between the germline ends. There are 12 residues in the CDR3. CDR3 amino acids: CASSTGSYEQYF. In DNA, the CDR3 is TGTGCCAGTAGTACAGGATCCTACGAGCAGTACTTC.

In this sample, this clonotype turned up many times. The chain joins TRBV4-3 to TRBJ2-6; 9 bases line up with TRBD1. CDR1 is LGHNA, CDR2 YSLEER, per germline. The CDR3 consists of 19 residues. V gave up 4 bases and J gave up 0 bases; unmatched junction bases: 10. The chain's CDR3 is CASSRRTGGSFSGANVLTF. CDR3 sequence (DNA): TGCGCCAGCAGCCGTCGTACAGGGGGCTCGTTCTCTGGGGCCAACGTCCTGACTTTC.

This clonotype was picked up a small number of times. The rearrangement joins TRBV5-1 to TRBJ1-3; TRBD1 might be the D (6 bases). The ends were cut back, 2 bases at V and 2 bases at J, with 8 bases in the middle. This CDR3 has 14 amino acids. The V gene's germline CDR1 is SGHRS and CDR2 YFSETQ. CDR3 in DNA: TGCGCCAGCAGCTTTGGGGGCCCTGGAAACACCATATATTTT. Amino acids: CASSFGGPGNTIYF.

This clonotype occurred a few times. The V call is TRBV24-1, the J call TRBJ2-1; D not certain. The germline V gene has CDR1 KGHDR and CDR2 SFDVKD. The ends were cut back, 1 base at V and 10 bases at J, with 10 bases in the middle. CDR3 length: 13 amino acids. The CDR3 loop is CATSDLGSGEQFF. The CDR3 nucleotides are TGTGCCACCAGTGATTTAGGGTCAGGAGAGCAGTTCTTC.

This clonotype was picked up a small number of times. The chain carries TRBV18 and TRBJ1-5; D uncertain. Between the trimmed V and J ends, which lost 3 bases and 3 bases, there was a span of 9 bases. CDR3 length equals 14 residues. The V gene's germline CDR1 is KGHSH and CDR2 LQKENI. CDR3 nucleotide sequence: TGTGCCAGCTCACCTTACAAAGTCAATCAGCCCCAGCATTTT. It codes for CASSPYKVNQPQHF.

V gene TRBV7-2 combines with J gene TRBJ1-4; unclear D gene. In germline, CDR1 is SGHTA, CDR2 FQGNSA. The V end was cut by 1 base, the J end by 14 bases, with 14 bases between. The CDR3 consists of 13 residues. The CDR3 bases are TGTGCCAGCAGCTTAGATGGAGAGGGAACGCTGTTTTTT. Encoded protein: CASSLDGEGTLFF.

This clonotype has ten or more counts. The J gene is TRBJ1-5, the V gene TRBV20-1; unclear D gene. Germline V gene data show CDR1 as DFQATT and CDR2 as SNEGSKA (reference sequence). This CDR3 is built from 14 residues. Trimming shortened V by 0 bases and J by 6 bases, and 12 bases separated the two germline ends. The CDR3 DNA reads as TGCAGTGCTAGAGATAACCGGGGTGGTCAGCCCCAGCATTTT. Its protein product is CSARDNRGGQPQHF.

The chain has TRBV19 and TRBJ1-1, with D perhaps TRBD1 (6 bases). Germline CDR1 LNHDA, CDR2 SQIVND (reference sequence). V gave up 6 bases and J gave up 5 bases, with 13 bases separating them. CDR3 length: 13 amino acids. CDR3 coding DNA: TGTGCCAGTAGGGGGGGGGCAGGGACTGAAGCTTTCTTT. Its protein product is CASRGGAGTEAFF.

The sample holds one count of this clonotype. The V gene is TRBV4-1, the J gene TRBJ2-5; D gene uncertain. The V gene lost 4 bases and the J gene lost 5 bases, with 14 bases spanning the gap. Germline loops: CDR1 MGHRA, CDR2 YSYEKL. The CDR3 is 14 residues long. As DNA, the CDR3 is TGCGCCAGCAGCCCTACGCCGGGCCGGGAGACCCAGTACTTC. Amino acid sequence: CASSPTPGRETQYF.

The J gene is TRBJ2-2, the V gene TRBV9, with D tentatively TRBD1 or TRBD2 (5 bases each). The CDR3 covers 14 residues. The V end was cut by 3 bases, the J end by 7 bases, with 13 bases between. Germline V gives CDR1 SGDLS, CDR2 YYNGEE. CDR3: CASSGGSQNGELFF. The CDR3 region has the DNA TGTGCCAGCAGCGGGGGGAGCCAGAACGGGGAGCTGTTTTTT.

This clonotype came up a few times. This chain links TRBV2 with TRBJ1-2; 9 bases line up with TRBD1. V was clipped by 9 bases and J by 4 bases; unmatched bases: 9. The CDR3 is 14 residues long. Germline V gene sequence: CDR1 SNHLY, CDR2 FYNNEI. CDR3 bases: TGTGCCAGTGACGGGACAGGGACTGCCTATGGCTACACCTTC. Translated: CASDGTGTAYGYTF.

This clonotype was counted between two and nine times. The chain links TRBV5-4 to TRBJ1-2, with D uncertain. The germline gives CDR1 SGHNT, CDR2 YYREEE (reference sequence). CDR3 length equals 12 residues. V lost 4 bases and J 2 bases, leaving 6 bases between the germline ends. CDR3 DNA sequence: TGTGCCAGCAGCGGAATAAACTATGGCTACACCTTC. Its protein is CASSGINYGYTF. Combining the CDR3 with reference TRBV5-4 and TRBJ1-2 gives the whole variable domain ETGVTQSPTHLIKTRGQQVTLRCSSQSGHNTVSWYQQALGQGPQFIFQYYREEENGRGNFPPRFSGLQFPNYSSELNVNALELDDSALYLCASSGINYGYTFGSGTRLTVV.

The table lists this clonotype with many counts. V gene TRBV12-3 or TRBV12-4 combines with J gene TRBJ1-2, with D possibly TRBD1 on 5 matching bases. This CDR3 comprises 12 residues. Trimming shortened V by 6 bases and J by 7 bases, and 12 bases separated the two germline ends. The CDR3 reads CASSMGVSGYTF. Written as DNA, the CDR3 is TGTGCCAGCAGCATGGGGGTTTCTGGCTACACCTTC.

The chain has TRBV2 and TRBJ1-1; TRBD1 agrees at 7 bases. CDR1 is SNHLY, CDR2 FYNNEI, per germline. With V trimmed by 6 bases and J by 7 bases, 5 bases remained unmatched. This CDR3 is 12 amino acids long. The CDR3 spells CASRGNRGEAFF. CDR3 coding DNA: TGTGCCAGCAGGGGTAACAGGGGTGAAGCTTTCTTT.

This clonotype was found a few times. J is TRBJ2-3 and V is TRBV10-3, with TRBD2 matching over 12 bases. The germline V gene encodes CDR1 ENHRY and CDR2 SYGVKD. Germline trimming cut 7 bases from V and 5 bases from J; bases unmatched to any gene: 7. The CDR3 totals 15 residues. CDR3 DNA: TGTGCCATCACGTCTAGCGGGGGGGCCGGAGATACGCAGTATTTT. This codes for CAITSSGGAGDTQYF.

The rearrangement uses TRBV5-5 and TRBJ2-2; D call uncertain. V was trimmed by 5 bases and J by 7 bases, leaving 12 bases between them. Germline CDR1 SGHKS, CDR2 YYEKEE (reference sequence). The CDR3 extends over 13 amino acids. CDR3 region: CASRPEWDGELFF. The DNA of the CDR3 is TGTGCCAGCAGGCCAGAATGGGACGGGGAGCTGTTTTTT.

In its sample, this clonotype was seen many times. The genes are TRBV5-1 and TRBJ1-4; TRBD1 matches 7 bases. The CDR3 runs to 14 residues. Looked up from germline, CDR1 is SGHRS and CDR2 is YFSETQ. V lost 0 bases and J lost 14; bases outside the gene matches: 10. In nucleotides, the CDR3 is TGCGCCAGCAGCTTGGCGGACAGGCGCGATGGGCTGTTTTTT. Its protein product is CASSLADRRDGLFF.

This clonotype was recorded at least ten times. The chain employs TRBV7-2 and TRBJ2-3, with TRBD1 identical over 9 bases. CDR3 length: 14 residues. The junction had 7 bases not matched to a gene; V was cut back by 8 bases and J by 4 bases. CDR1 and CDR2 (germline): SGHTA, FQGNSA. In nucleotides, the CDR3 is TGTGCCAGCCAGACAGGGGGGTCCGCAGATACGCAGTATTTT. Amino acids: CASQTGGSADTQYF.

This CDR3 reads CASSLGRINTDTQYF. CDR3 bases: TGTGCCAGCAGTTTAGGGCGGATAAACACAGATACGCAGTATTTT. The genes are TRBV27 and TRBJ2-3; D ambiguous. Germline loops: CDR1 MNHEY, CDR2 SMNVEV (reference sequence). The germline V and J ends were trimmed by 2 bases and 2 bases, with 11 bases remaining between them. The CDR3 length is 15 residues.

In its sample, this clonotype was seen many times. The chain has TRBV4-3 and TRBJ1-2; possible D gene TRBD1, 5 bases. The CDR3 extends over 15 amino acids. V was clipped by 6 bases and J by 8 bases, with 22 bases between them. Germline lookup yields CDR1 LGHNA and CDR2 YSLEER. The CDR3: CASSEDGGALNGYTF. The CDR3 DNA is TGCGCCAGCAGTGAAGACGGTGGGGCTTTAAACGGCTACACCTTC.

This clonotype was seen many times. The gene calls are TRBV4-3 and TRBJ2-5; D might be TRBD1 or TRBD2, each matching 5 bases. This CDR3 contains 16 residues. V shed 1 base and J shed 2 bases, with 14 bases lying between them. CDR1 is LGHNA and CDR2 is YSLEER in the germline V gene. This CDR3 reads CASSQAWGTEQETQYF. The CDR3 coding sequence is TGCGCCAGCAGCCAAGCATGGGGGACGGAACAAGAGACCCAGTACTTC.

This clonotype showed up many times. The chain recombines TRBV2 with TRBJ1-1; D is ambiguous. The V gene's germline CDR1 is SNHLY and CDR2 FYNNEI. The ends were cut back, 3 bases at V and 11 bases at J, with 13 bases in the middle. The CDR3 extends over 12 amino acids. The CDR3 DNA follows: TGTGCCAGCAGTGAGGAACGAAAAGTGGCTTTCTTT. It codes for CASSEERKVAFF.

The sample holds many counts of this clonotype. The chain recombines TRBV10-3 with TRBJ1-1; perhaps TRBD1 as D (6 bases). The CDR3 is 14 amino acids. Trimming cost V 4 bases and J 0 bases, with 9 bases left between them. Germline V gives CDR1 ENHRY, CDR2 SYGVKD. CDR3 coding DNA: TGTGCCATCAGTGGAGGACAGATGAACACTGAAGCTTTCTTT. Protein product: CAISGGQMNTEAFF.

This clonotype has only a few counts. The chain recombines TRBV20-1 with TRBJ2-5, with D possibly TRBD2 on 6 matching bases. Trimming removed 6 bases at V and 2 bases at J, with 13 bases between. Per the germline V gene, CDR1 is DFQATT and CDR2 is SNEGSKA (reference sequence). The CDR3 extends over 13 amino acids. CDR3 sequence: CSARSGPQETQYF. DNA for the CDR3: TGCAGTGCCCGTAGCGGACCACAAGAGACCCAGTACTTC.

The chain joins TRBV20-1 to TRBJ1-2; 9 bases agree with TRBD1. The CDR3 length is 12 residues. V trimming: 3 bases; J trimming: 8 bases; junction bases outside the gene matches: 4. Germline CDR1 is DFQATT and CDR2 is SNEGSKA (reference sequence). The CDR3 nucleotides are TGCAGTGCTAGCTCGACAGGGGGAGGCTACACCTTC. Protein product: CSASSTGGGYTF.